Below are 14 T cell receptor beta chains sequenced from a single sample in a study of post-analysis software for immune sequencing data. General study results and limits: In patients, TRBV5-6, TRBV5-1 and TRBV20-1 belonged to roughly five TRBV segments found more frequently than in controls.

Unique-molecular-identifier-tagged TCR beta cDNA libraries were used. TCRdb re-derived calls from the PCR reads in MiXCR, one entry per CDR3 protein. Here the sample spans hundreds of thousands of distinct CDR3 sequences, around 64% being singletons. These receptors have no identified antigens. Sequenced material: blood. The receptors derive from a girl aged 2 to 9 with multiple sclerosis.

The chain links TRBV6-1 to TRBJ2-5; TRBD2 aligns across 8 bases. The CDR3 contains 16 residues. The germline V gene has CDR1 MNHNS and CDR2 SASEGT. J was trimmed by 0 bases and V by 6 bases; bases with no gene match: 9. The CDR3 nucleotides read TGTGCCAGCAGCGGTGGGACTAGGGGCAACCAAGAGACCCAGTACTTC. Residues: CASSGGTRGNQETQYF.

This clonotype has just a few counts. The V gene is TRBV24-1, the J gene TRBJ1-2; D is unclear. V was shortened by 2 bases and J by 8 bases, with 8 bases between the two germline ends. Germline V lookup: CDR1 KGHDR, CDR2 SFDVKD. This CDR3 comprises 12 residues. CDR3 sequence: CATSDSTGGYTF. For the CDR3, the DNA is TGTGCCACCAGTGATTCAACGGGCGGCTACACCTTC.

This clonotype came up once. The chain carries TRBV12-3 or TRBV12-4 and TRBJ2-7; TRBD2 might be the D (6 bases). CDR3 length: 15 amino acids. With 2 bases removed from V and 0 bases from J, the gap between germline ends came to 11 bases. The CDR3 DNA sequence: TGTGCCAGCAGTTTACAGCTCGGGGGCTCCTACGAGCAGTACTTC. Translating gives CASSLQLGGSYEQYF.

The genes are TRBV6-5 and TRBJ2-1; 10 bases align to TRBD2. V lost 5 bases to trimming and J lost 10 bases; unmatched junction nucleotides: 5. This CDR3 is 13 amino acids long. Germline V gene data show CDR1 as MNHEY and CDR2 as SVGAGI. This CDR3 is CASSPSGGWEQFF. The CDR3 DNA reads as TGTGCCAGCAGTCCTAGCGGGGGTTGGGAGCAGTTCTTC.

V is TRBV6-1 and J is TRBJ2-5; a weak D match, TRBD1 (6 bases). The DNA end is a closer match to TRBJ2-7, so the J assignment may be wrong. Looked up from germline, CDR1 is MNHNS and CDR2 is SASEGT. CDR3 length: 13 amino acids. CDR3 loop: CASSAWTVYEQYF. CDR3 sequence (DNA): TGTGCCAGCAGTGCCTGGACAGTTTACGAGCAGTACTTC.

The rearrangement links TRBV7-2 to TRBJ2-3; D is ambiguous. The length of the CDR3 is 13 residues. CDR1 is SGHTA, CDR2 FQGNSA, per germline. V was cut by 3 bases and J by 0 bases, with 4 bases left in between. CDR3 residues: CASSFYSTDTQYF. The CDR3 nucleotides read TGTGCCAGCAGCTTCTACAGCACAGATACGCAGTATTTT. Filled out from reference TRBV7-2 and TRBJ2-3, the complete variable domain reads GAGVSQSPSNKVTEKGKDVELRCDPISGHTALYWYRQSLGQGLEFLIYFQGNSAPDKSGLPSDRFSAERTGGSVSTLTIQRTQQEDSAVYLCASSFYSTDTQYFGPGTRLTVL.

The V and J genes are TRBV7-2 and TRBJ1-2; D is perhaps TRBD1 (6 bases). Between the trimmed V and J ends, which lost 8 bases and 0 bases, there was a span of 19 bases. CDR1 is SGHTA and CDR2 is FQGNSA in the germline V gene. The CDR3 is 16 amino acids. The CDR3 here is CASCRQEHYTNYGYTF. As DNA, the CDR3 is TGTGCCAGCTGTCGACAGGAGCACTACACTAACTATGGCTACACCTTC.

The V and J genes are TRBV27 and TRBJ2-2; no clear D. The germline CDR1 and CDR2 sequences are MNHEY and SMNVEV (reference sequence). Trimming pared 2 bases from V and 7 bases from J, leaving 11 bases between. This CDR3 spans 14 amino acids. The CDR3 DNA follows: TGTGCCAGCAGTTTAATCTTTGGCCGCGGGGAGCTGTTTTTT. As protein: CASSLIFGRGELFF.

This clonotype was seen a few times. This chain links TRBV29-1 with TRBJ2-2, with 9 bases lining up with TRBD2. Losses at the gene ends were 7 bases for V and 4 bases for J; bases not matched to a gene: 7. From germline, CDR1 is SQVTM and CDR2 ANQGSEA. The CDR3 consists of 14 residues. DNA of the CDR3: TGCAGCGCCCAAGCGGGAGGAATCACCGGGGAGCTGTTTTTT. Encoded protein: CSAQAGGITGELFF.

The gene calls are TRBV12-3 or TRBV12-4 and TRBJ2-5; maybe TRBD1 (5 bases). V gave up 3 bases and J gave up 4 bases, with 15 bases separating them. This CDR3 has 15 amino acids. The CDR3 DNA follows: TGTGCCAGCAGTTTTGAAGGGGTGCCCCCAGAGACCCAGTACTTC. Its protein is CASSFEGVPPETQYF.

The chain joins TRBV11-2 to TRBJ2-4; TRBD1 matches 7 bases. V dropped 1 base and J dropped 7; count of bases not matched to a gene: 4. The length of the CDR3 is 14 residues. Germline loops: CDR1 SGHAT, CDR2 FQNNGV. CDR3 amino acids: CASSLVPTGNIQYF. The CDR3 DNA follows: TGTGCCAGCAGCTTAGTCCCGACAGGGAACATTCAGTACTTC.

V gene TRBV4-2 combines with J gene TRBJ2-3; perhaps TRBD2 as D (6 bases). This CDR3 has 14 amino acids. Per the germline V gene, CDR1 is LGHNA and CDR2 is YNFKEQ. The ends were cut back, 3 bases at V and 6 bases at J, with 13 bases in the middle. As DNA, the CDR3 is TGTGCCAGCAGCCAGGAACTAGCCTGGGATACGCAGTATTTT. This gives the protein CASSQELAWDTQYF.

The chain combines TRBV10-1 with TRBJ2-1, with TRBD1 matching over 7 bases. The CDR3 sequence is 14 residues long. The germline gives CDR1 WNHNN, CDR2 SYGVQD (reference sequence). Trimming removed 10 bases from V and 3 bases from J; junction bases left unmatched: 9. The CDR3 spells CATSDRDSYNEQFF. The CDR3 region has the DNA TGCGCCACTTCTGACAGGGATAGCTACAATGAGCAGTTCTTC.

This chain joins TRBV20-1 and TRBJ2-5; D may be TRBD2 (5 bases). Trimming left V 0 bases short and J 3 bases short, with 11 bases between. The germline V gene has CDR1 DFQATT and CDR2 SNEGSKA (reference sequence). The CDR3 has 14 residues. The CDR3 coding sequence is TGCAGTGCTAGAGATCTAGGACTGGAAGAGACCCAGTACTTC. Protein product: CSARDLGLEETQYF.